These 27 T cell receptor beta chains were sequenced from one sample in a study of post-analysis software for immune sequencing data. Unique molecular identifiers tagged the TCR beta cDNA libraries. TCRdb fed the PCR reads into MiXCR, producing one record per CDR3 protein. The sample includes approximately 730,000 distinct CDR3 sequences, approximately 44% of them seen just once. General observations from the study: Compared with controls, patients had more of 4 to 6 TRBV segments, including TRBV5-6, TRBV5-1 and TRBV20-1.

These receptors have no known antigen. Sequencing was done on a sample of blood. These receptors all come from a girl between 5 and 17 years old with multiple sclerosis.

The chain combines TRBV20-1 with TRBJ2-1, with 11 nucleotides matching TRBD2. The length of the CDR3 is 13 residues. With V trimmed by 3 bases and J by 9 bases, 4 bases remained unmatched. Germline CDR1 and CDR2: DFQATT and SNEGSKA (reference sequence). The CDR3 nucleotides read TGCAGTGCTAGTACTAGCGGGAGCGGTGAGCAGTTCTTC. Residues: CSASTSGSGEQFF.

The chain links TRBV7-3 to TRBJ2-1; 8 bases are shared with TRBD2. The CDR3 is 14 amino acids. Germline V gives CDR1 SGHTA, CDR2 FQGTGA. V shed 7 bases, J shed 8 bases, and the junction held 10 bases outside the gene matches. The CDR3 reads CASTLAGGSDEQFF. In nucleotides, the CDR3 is TGTGCCAGCACCCTGGCGGGAGGCAGCGATGAGCAGTTCTTC.

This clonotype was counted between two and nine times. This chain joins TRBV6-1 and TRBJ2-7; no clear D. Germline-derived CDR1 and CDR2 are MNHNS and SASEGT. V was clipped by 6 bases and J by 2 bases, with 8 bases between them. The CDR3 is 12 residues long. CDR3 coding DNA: TGTGCCAGCAGAGCATCGGCCTACGAGCAGTACTTC. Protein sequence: CASRASAYEQYF.

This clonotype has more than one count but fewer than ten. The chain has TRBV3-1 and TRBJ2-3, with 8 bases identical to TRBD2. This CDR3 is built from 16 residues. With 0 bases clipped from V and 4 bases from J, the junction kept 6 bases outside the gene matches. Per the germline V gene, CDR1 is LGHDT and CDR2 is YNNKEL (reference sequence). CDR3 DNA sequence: TGTGCCAGCAGCCAAGATCAGGCTAGCGGGTCAGATACGCAGTATTTT. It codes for CASSQDQASGSDTQYF.

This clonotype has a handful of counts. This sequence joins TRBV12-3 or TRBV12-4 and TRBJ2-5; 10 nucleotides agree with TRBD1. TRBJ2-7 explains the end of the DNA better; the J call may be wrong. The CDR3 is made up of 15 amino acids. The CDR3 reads CASSLRGQGAYEQYF. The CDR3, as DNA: TGTGCCAGCAGTTTGAGAGGACAGGGGGCCTACGAGCAGTACTTC.

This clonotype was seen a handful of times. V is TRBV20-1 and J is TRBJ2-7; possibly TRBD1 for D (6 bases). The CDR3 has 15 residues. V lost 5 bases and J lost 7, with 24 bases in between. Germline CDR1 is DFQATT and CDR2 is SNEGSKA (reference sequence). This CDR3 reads CSAPNRYRAPNEQYF. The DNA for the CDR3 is TGCAGTGCTCCCAACCGGTACAGGGCTCCTAATGAGCAGTACTTC.

CDR3 sequence reads: CASSVGTLKGDEQYF. CDR3 nucleotide sequence: TGTGCCAGCAGCGTAGGGACCCTTAAAGGCGACGAGCAGTACTTC. The rearrangement joins TRBV9 to TRBJ2-5; no firm D call. Matching the DNA end better, TRBJ2-7 makes the J call doubtful. CDR1 and CDR2 from the germline V gene are SGDLS and YYNGEE. The CDR3 covers 15 residues.

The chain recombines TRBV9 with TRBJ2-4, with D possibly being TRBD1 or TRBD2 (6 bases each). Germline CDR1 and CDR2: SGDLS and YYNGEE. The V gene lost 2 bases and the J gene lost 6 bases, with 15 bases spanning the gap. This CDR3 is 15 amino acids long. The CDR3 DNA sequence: TGTGCCAGCAGCGTCGCCGACAGGAGGGGAAACATTCAGTACTTC. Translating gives CASSVADRRGNIQYF.

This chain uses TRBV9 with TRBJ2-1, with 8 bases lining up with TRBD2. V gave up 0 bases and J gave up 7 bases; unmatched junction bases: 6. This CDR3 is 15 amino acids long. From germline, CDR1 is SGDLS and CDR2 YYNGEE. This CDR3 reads CASSVAAGAWNEQFF. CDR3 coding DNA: TGTGCCAGCAGCGTAGCAGCGGGAGCTTGGAATGAGCAGTTCTTC.

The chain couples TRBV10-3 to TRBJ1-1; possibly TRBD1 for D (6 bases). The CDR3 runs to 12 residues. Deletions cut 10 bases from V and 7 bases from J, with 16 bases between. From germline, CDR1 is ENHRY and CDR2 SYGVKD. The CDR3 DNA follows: TGTGCCACTAGGTCTGGACAGCTTGAAGCTTTCTTT. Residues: CATRSGQLEAFF.

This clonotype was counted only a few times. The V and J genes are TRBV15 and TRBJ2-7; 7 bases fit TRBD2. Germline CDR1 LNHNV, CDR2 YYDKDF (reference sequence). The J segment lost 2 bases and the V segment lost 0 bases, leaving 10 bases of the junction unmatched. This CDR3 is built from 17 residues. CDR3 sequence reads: CATSRDHHAGVPYEQYF. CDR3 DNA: TGTGCCACCAGCAGAGATCATCACGCGGGAGTTCCCTACGAGCAGTACTTC.

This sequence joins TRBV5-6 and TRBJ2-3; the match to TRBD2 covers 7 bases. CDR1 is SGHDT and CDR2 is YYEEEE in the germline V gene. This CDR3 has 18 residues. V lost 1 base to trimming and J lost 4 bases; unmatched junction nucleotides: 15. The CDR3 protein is CASSLPGGAGVPADTQYF. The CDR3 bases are TGTGCCAGCAGCTTGCCGGGGGGTGCGGGAGTCCCCGCAGATACGCAGTATTTT.

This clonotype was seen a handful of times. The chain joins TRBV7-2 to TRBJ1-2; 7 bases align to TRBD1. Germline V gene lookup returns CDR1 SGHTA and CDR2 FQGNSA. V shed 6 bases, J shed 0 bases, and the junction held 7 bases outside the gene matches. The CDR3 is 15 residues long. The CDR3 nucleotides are TGTGCCAGCAGTAAGGGGGCAGGATCTAACTATGGCTACACCTTC. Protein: CASSKGAGSNYGYTF.

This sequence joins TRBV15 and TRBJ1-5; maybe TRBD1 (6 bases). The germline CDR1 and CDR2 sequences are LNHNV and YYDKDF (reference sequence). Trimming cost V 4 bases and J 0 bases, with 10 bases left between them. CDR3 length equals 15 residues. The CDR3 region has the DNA TGTGCCACCAGCAAACAGGGTTATAGCAATCAGCCCCAGCATTTT. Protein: CATSKQGYSNQPQHF.

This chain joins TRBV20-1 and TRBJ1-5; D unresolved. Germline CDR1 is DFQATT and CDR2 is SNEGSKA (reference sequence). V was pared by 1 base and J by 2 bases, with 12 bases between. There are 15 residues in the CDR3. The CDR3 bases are TGCAGTGCTAGAGTGGGGAATATGGGCAATCAGCCCCAGCATTTT. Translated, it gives CSARVGNMGNQPQHF.

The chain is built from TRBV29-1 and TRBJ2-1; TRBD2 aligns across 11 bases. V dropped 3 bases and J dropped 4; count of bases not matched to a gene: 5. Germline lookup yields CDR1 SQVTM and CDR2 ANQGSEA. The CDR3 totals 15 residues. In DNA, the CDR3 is TGCAGCGTTGAGCAGACTAGCGGGACATACAATGAGCAGTTCTTC. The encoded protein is CSVEQTSGTYNEQFF.

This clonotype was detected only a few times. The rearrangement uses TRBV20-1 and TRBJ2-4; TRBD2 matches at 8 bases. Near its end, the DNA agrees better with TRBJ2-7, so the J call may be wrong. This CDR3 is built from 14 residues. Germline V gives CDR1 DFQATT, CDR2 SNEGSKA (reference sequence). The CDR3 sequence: CSARAVAGPYEQYF. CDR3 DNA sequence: TGCAGTGCTAGAGCGGTAGCGGGACCCTACGAGCAGTACTTC.

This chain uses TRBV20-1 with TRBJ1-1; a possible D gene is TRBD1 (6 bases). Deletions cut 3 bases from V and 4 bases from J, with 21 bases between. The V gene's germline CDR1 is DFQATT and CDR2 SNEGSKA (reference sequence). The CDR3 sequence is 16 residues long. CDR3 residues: CSARPLEGGEGTEAFF. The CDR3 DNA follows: TGCAGTGCTAGGCCCCTGGAGGGGGGTGAGGGCACTGAAGCTTTCTTT.

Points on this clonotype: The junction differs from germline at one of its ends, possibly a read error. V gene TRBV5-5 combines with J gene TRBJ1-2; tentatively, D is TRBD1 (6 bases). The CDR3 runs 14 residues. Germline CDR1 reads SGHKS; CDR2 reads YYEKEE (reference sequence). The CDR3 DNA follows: TGTGTCAGCAGCACTCCGGGACGGGGGGCAATCTACACCTTC. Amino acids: CVSSTPGRGAIYTF.

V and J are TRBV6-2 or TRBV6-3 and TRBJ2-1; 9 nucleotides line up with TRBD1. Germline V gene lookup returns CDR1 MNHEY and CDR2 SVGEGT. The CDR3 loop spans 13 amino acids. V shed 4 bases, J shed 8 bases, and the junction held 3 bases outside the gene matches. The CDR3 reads CASSWDRDYEQFF. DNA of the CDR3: TGTGCCAGCAGTTGGGACAGGGACTATGAGCAGTTCTTC.

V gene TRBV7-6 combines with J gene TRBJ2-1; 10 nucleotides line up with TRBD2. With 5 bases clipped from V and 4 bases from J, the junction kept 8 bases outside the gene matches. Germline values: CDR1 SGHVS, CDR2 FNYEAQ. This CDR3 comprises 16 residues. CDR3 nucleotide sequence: TGTGCCAGCAGCCTTATAGCGGGAGGAGGATACAATGAGCAGTTCTTC. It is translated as CASSLIAGGGYNEQFF.

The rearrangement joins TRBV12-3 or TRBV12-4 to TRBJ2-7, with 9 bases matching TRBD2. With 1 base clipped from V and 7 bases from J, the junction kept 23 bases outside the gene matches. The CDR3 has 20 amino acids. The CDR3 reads CASSLGTSVGGRLLPDEQYF. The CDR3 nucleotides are TGTGCCAGCAGTTTAGGGACTAGCGTCGGAGGGCGTCTTCTACCCGATGAGCAGTACTTC.

The CDR3 protein is CASSARTGAGANVLTF. CDR3 sequence (DNA): TGTGCCAGCAGCGCCCGGACAGGGGCTGGGGCCAACGTCCTGACTTTC. The chain combines TRBV9 with TRBJ2-6; 9 bases are shared with TRBD1. The V gene end was trimmed by 3 bases and the J gene end by 2 bases; junction bases not matched to a gene: 3. From germline, CDR1 is SGDLS and CDR2 YYNGEE. CDR3 length: 16 amino acids.

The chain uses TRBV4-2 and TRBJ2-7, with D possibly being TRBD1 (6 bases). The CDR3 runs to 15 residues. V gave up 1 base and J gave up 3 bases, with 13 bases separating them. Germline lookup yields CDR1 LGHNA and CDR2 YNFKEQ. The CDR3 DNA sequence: TGTGCCAGCAGCCAAGTTAGGGACAAGTACTACGAGCAGTACTTC. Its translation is CASSQVRDKYYEQYF.

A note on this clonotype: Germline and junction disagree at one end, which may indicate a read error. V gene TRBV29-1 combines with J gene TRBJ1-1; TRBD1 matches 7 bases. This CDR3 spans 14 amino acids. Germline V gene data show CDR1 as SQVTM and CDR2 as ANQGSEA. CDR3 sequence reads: CSVAEGGGGTEVFF. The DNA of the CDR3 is TGCAGCGTTGCAGAAGGTGGAGGGGGCACTGAAGTTTTCTTT.

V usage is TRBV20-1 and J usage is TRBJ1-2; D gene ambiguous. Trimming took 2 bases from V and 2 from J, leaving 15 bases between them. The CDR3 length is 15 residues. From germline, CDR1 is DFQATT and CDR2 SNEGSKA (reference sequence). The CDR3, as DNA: TGCAGTGCTAGATTACTCTATGGGCTCAACTATGGCTACACCTTC. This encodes CSARLLYGLNYGYTF.

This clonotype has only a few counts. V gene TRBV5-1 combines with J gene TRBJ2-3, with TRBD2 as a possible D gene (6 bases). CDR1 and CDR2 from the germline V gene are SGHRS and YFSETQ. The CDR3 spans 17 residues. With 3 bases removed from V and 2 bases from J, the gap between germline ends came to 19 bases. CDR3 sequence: CASSSPRLGGTTDTQYF. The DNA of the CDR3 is TGCGCCAGCAGCTCCCCGCGACTTGGGGGGACCACAGATACGCAGTATTTT.